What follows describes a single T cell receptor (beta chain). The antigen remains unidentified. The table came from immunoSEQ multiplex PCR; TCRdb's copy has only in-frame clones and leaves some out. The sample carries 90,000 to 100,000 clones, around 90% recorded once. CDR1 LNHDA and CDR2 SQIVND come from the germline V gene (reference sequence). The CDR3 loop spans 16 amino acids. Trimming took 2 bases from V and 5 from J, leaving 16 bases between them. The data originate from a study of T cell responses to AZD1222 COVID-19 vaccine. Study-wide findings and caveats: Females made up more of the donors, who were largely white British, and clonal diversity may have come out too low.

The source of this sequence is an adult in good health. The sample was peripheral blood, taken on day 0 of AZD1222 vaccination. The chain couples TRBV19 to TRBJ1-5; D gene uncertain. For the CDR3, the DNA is TGTGCCAGTAGTATAAGGGTGGCCAGCATCGATCAGCCCCAGCATTTT. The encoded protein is CASSIRVASIDQPQHF.